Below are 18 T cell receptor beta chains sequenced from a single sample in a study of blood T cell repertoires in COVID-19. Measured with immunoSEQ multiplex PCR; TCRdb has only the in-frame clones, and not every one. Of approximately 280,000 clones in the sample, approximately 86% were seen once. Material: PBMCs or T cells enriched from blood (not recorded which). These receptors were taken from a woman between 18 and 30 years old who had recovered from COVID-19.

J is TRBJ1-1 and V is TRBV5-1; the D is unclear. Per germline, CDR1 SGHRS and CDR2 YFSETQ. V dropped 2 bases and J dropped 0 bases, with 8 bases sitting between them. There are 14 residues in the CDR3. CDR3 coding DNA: TGCGCCAGCAGCTTCCGGGAAATGAACACTGAAGCTTTCTTT. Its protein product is CASSFREMNTEAFF.

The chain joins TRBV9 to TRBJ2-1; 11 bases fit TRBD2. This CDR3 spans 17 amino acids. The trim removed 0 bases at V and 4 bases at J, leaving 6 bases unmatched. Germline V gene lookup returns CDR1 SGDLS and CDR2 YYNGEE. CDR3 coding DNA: TGTGCCAGCAGCGTAGAGGCTAGCGGGGGGCCATACAATGAGCAGTTCTTC. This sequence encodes CASSVEASGGPYNEQFF.

In DNA, the CDR3 is TGTGCCACCAGCAGAGTCGGGAGGTCCAGCAATCAGCCCCAGCATTTT. It codes for CATSRVGRSSNQPQHF. This chain links TRBV15 with TRBJ1-5; D unresolved. The germline V gene has CDR1 LNHNV and CDR2 YYDKDF (reference sequence). V was cut by 1 base and J by 1 base, with 11 bases left in between. The CDR3 loop spans 16 amino acids.

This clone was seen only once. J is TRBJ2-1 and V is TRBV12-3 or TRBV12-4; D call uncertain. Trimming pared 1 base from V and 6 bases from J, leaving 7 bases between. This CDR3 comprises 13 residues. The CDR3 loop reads CASSLGRLNEQFF. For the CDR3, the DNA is TGTGCCAGCAGTTTAGGGCGACTCAATGAGCAGTTCTTC.

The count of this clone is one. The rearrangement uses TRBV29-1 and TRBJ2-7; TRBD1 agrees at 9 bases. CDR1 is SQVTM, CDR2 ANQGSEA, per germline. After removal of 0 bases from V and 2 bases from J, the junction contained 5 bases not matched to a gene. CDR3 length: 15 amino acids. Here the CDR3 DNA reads TGCAGCGTTGAAGATGGGGACAGGGAAACCTACGAGCAGTACTTC. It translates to CSVEDGDRETYEQYF.

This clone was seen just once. In nucleotides, the CDR3 is TGTGCCAGCACCAGACAGGTGTCAGGGGCCAACGTCCTGACTTTC. Translated, it gives CASTRQVSGANVLTF. The chain joins TRBV5-6 to TRBJ2-6; D perhaps matches TRBD1 (6 bases). V lost 6 bases and J lost 4, with 14 bases in between. The CDR3 length is 15 residues. Germline assignment: CDR1 SGHDT and CDR2 YYEEEE.

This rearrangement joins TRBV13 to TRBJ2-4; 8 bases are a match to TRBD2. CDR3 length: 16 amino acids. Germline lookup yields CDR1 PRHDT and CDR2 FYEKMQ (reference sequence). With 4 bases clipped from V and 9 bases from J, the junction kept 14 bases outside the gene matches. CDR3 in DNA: TGTGCCAGCAGCTCTCCTCCGGGACTAGAGGCTCGCATTCAGTACTTC. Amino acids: CASSSPPGLEARIQYF.

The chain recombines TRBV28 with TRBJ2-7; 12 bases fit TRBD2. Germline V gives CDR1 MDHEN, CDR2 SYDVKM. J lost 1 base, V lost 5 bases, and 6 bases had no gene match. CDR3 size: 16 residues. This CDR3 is CASSPLGLAGSYEQYF. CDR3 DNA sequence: TGTGCCAGCAGTCCTCTAGGACTAGCGGGATCCTACGAGCAGTACTTC.

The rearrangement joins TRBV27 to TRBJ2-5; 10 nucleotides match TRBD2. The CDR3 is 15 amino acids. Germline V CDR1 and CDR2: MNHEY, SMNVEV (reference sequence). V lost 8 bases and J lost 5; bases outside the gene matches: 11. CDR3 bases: TGTGCCAGCTACATGAGCGGGAGGGGGAAGGAGACCCAGTACTTC. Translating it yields CASYMSGRGKETQYF.

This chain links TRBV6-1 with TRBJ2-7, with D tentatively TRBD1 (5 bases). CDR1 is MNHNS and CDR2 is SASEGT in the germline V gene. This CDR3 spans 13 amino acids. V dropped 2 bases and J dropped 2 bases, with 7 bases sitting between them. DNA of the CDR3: TGTGCCAGCAGTGAACGACAGCCCTACGAGCAGTACTTC. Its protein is CASSERQPYEQYF.

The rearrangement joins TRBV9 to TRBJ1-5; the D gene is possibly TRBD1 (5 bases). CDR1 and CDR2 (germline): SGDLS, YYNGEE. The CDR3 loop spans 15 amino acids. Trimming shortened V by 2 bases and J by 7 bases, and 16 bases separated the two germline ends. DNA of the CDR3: TGTGCCAGCAGCGTCGAAGGGACTTTCGGACAGCCCCAGCATTTT. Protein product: CASSVEGTFGQPQHF.

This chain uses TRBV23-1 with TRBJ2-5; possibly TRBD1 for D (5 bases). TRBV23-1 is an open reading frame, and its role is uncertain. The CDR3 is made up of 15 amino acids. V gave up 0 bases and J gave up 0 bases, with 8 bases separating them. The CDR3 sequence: CASSQSWTHQETQYF. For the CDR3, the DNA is TGCGCCAGCAGTCAATCGTGGACACACCAAGAGACCCAGTACTTC.

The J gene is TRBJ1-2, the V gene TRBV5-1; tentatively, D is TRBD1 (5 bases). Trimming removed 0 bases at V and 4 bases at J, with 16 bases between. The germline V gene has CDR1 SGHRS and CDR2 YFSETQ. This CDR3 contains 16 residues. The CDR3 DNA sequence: TGCGCCAGCAGCTTGGCCGGGGGGGTTCTGACCTATGGCTACACCTTC. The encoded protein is CASSLAGGVLTYGYTF.

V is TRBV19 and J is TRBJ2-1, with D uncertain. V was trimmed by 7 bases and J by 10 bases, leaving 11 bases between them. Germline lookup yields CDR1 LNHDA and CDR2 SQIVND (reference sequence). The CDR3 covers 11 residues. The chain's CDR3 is CASTRSGEQFF. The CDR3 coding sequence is TGTGCCAGTACCCGGTCCGGGGAGCAGTTCTTC.

The CDR3 nucleotides read TGTGCCAGCAGCAACCCAGGGACAAGGCGAAGCTACACCTTC. This translates into CASSNPGTRRSYTF. The rearrangement links TRBV7-6 to TRBJ1-2; D possibly corresponds to TRBD1 (6 bases). CDR1 and CDR2 (germline): SGHVS, FNYEAQ. The CDR3 extends over 14 amino acids. The germline V and J ends were trimmed by 5 bases and 9 bases, with 19 bases remaining between them.

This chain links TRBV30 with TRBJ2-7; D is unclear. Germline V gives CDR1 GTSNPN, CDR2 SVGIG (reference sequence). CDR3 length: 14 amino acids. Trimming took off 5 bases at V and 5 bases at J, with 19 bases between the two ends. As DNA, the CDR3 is TGTGCCTGGGCCTACAGTTCAATTCTTGACGAGCAGTACTTC. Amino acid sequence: CAWAYSSILDEQYF.

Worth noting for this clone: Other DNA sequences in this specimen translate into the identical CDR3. As DNA, the CDR3 is TGCGCCAGCAGCCAGGGACTAGCGGGGGGGCTCTCCTACAATGAGCAGTTCTTC. Protein product: CASSQGLAGGLSYNEQFF. This rearrangement joins TRBV4-3 to TRBJ2-1; 16 bases are a match to TRBD2. The CDR3 contains 18 residues. Losses at the gene ends were 3 bases for V and 0 bases for J; bases not matched to a gene: 2. Looked up from germline, CDR1 is LGHNA and CDR2 is YSLEER.

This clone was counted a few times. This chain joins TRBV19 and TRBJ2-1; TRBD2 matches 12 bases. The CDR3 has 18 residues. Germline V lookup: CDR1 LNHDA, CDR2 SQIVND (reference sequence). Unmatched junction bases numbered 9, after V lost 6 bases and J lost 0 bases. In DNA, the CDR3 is TGTGCCAGTAGCCGGCGTCGACTAGCGGGAGACTCCTACAATGAGCAGTTCTTC. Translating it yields CASSRRRLAGDSYNEQFF.